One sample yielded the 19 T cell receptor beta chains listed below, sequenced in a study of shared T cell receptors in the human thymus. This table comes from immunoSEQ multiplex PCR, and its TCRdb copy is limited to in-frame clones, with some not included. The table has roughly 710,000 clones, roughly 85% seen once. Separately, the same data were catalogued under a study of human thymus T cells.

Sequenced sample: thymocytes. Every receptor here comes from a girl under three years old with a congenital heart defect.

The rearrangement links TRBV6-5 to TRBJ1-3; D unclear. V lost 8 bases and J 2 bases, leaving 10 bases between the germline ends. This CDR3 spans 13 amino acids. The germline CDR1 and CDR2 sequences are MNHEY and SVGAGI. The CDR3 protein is CASEDSTGNTIYF. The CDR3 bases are TGTGCCAGCGAGGACTCAACTGGAAACACCATATATTTT.

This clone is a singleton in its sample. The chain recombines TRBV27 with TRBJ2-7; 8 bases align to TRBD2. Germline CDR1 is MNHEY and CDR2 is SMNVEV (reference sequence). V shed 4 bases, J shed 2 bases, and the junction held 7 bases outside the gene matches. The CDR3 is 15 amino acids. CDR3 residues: CASSSTGTRAYEQYF. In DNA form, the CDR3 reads TGTGCCAGCAGTTCCACCGGGACTAGGGCCTACGAGCAGTACTTC.

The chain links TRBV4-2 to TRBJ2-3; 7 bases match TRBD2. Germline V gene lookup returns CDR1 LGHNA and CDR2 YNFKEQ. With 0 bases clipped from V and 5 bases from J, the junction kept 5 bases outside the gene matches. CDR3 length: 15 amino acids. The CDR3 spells CASSQDRLAGDTQYF. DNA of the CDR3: TGTGCCAGCAGCCAAGACAGACTAGCAGGAGATACGCAGTATTTT.

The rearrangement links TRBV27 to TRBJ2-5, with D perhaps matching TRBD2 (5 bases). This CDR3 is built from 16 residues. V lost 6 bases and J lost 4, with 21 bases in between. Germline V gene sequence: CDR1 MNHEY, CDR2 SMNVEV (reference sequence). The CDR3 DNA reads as TGTGCCAGCAGCCCTACCACGGGGAGCCAGGCAGAGACCCAGTACTTC. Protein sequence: CASSPTTGSQAETQYF.

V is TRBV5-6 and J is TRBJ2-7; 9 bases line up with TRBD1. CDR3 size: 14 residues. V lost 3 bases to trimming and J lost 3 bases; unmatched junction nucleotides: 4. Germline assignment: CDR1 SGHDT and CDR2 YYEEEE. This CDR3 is CASSSGTGIYEQYF. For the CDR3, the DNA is TGTGCCAGCAGCTCCGGGACAGGGATCTACGAGCAGTACTTC. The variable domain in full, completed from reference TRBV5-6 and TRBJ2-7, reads DAGVTQSPTHLIKTRGQQVTLRCSPKSGHDTVSWYQQALGQGPQFIFQYYEEEERQRGNFPDRFSGHQFPNYSSELNVNALLLGDSALYLCASSSGTGIYEQYFGPGTRLTVT.

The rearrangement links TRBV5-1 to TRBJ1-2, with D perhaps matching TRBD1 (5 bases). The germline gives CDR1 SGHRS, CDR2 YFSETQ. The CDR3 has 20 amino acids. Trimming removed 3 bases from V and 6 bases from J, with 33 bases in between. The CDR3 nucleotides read TGCGCCAGCAGCTGGGGCCCATGGCTGCTCATATCTTACCCCGCTCATGGCTACACCTTC. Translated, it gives CASSWGPWLLISYPAHGYTF.

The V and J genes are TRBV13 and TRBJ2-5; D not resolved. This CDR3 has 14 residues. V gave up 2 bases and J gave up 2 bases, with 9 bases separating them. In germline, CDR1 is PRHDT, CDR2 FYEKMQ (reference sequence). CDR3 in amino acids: CASSLLGSQETQYF. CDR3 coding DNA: TGTGCCAGCAGCTTACTCGGTTCTCAAGAGACCCAGTACTTC.

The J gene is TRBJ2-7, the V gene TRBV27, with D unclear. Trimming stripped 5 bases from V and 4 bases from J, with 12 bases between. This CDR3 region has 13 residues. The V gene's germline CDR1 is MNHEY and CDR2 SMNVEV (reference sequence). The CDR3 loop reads CASSPRKEYEQYF. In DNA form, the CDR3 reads TGTGCCAGCAGTCCCCGTAAGGAGTACGAGCAGTACTTC.

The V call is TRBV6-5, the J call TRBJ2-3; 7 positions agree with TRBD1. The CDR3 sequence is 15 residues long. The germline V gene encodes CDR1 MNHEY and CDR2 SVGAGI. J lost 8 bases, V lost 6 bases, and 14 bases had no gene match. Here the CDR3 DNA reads TGTGCCAGCAGGCTGAAGGGGGCCCCACAAGGTACGCAGTATTTT. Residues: CASRLKGAPQGTQYF.

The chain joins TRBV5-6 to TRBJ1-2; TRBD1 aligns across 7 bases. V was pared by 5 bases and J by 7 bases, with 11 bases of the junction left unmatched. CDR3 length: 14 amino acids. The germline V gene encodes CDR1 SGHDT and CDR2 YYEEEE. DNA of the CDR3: TGTGCCAGCAGTCGGACAGGAGATAACGGTGGCTACACCTTC. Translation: CASSRTGDNGGYTF.

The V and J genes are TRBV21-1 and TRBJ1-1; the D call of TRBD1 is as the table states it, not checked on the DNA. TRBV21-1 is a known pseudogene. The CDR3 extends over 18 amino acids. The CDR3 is CASSKRVGQPLLNTEAFF. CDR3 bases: TGTGCCAGCAGCAAAAGGGTGGGACAGCCCCTCTTGAACACTGAAGCTTTCTTT.

The CDR3: CAWSVEGYGYTF. In DNA, the CDR3 is TGTGCCTGGAGTGTAGAGGGCTATGGCTACACCTTC. V gene TRBV30 combines with J gene TRBJ1-2; D call uncertain. CDR1 and CDR2 (germline): GTSNPN, SVGIG (reference sequence). V lost 0 bases to trimming and J lost 4 bases, with 6 bases between them. CDR3 length: 12 amino acids.

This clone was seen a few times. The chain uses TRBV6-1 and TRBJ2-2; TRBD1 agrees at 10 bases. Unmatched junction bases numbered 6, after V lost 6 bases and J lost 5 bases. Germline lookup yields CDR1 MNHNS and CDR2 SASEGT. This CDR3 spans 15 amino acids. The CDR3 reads CASSGDRGQTGELFF. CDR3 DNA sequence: TGTGCCAGCAGCGGCGACAGGGGGCAAACCGGGGAGCTGTTTTTT.

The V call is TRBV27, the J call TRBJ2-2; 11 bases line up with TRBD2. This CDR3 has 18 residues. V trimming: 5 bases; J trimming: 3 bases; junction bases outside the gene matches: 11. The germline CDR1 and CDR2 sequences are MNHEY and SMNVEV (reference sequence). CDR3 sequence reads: CASSSLAGGIRDTGELFF. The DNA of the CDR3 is TGTGCCAGCAGTAGCCTAGCGGGGGGAATCCGGGACACCGGGGAGCTGTTTTTT.

CDR3 in DNA: TGTGCCAGTACCACAGGAAACTCTGGAAACACCATATATTTT. This sequence encodes CASTTGNSGNTIYF. The chain uses TRBV19 and TRBJ1-3, with a possible D match to TRBD1 (5 bases). With 7 bases removed from V and 0 bases from J, the gap between germline ends came to 10 bases. The length of the CDR3 is 14 residues. Per the germline V gene, CDR1 is LNHDA and CDR2 is SQIVND (reference sequence).

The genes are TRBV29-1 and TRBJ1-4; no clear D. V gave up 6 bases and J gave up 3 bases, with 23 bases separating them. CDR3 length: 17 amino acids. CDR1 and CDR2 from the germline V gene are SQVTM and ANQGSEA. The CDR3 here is CSVGNTESDRPNEKLFF. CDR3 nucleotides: TGCAGCGTCGGGAACACTGAGTCGGACCGACCTAATGAAAAACTGTTTTTT.

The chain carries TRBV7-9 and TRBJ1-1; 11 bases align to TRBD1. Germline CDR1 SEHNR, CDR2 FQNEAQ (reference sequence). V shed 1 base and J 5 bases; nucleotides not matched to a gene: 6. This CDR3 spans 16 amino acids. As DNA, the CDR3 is TGTGCCAGCAGCTTAGGCGGACAGGGGGCGAAGACTGAAGCTTTCTTT. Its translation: CASSLGGQGAKTEAFF.

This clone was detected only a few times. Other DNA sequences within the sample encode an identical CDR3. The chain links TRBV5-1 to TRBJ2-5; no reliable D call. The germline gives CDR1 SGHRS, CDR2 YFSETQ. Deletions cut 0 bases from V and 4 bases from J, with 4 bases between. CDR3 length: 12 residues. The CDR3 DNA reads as TGCGCCAGCAGCTTGGCCGGAGAGACCCAGTACTTC. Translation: CASSLAGETQYF.

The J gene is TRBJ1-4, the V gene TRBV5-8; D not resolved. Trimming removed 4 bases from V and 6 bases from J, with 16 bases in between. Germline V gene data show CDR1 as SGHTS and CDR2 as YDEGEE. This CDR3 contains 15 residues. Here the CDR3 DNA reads TGTGCCAGCAGCCACCGAGGGAGGGTAGATGAAAAACTGTTTTTT. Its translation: CASSHRGRVDEKLFF.